This is a list of T cell receptor beta chains from one sample in a study of OX40 agonist ivuxolimab in advanced cancers. The method was immunoSEQ multiplex PCR; TCRdb's version includes in-frame clones alone and lacks a portion of them. The sample gives around 69,000 clones, about 88% of which show up once; around 4.1% is in the top ten. The material sequenced was CD4+ or CD8+ T cells sorted from blood, taken in a trial of the OX40 agonist ivuxolimab. The receptors come from an adult with an advanced solid tumor such as melanoma, head and neck, liver or kidney cancer. The CDR3 runs from the conserved cysteine through the conserved F or W. A D gene is named only where the DNA matches it firmly. Clone size is shown for a subset of rows, as once, few, many or a class of expanded clone.

clone_size j_call d_call v_call cdr3_aa cdr3_nt
. TRBJ2-1 . TRBV14 CASSQVGALNEQFF TGTGCCAGCAGCCAAGTCGGGGCACTCAATGAGCAGTTCTTC
. TRBJ2-3 TRBD2 TRBV4-3 CASSQDPVLAGESNTQYF TGCGCCAGCAGCCAAGATCCGGTACTAGCGGGAGAGAGTAATACGCAGTATTTT
. TRBJ2-1 . TRBV9 CASSARGNEQFF TGTGCCAGCAGCGCTAGGGGTAATGAGCAGTTCTTC
. TRBJ1-2 TRBD1 TRBV28 CASSLTGPYGYTF TGTGCCAGCAGTTTGACAGGGCCCTATGGCTACACCTTC
. TRBJ1-1 . TRBV27 CASGPSRENTEAFF TGTGCCAGCGGCCCTTCCAGGGAGAATACTGAAGCTTTCTTT
. TRBJ2-3 . TRBV2 CASSYSTDTQYF TGTGCCAGCAGCTACAGCACAGATACGCAGTATTTT
. TRBJ2-6 . TRBV18 CASSPLGGDGANVLTF TGTGCCAGCTCACCACTGGGGGGAGATGGGGCCAACGTCCTGACTTTC
. TRBJ1-5 . TRBV27 CASTVDSNQPQHF TGTGCCAGCACCGTTGATAGCAATCAGCCCCAGCATTTT
. TRBJ2-1 . TRBV11-1 CASSSRPGYGGEQFF TGTGCCAGCAGCTCCCGGCCTGGGTACGGGGGTGAGCAGTTCTTC
. TRBJ2-2 . TRBV9 CASSVDLGTGTGELFF TGTGCCAGCAGCGTAGACCTTGGAACAGGGACCGGGGAGCTGTTTTTT
once TRBJ2-7 TRBD1 TRBV18 CASSLNRGGEQYF TGTGCCAGCTCACTAAACAGGGGTGGCGAGCAGTACTTC
. TRBJ2-2 . TRBV5-1 CASSQGTVEGELFF TGCGCCAGCAGCCAGGGGACTGTGGAGGGGGAGCTGTTTTTT
. TRBJ2-3 TRBD2 TRBV5-4 CASSLVNREGGTQYF TGTGCCAGCAGCTTGGTCAACCGGGAGGGGGGTACGCAGTATTTT
. TRBJ1-1 TRBD1 TRBV5-6 CASSSRGGYTEAFF TGTGCCAGCAGCTCGAGAGGGGGCTACACTGAAGCTTTCTTT
. TRBJ1-3 . TRBV7-9 CASSHHRAGARGNTIYF TGTGCCAGCAGCCACCACAGGGCAGGGGCGAGGGGAAACACCATATATTTT
. TRBJ2-3 TRBD1 TRBV2 CASIAGQGGKNTQYF TGTGCCAGCATAGCGGGACAGGGGGGTAAGAATACGCAGTATTTT
. TRBJ2-6 TRBD1 TRBV9 CASSAPRAGTGSTGANVLTF TGTGCCAGCAGCGCCCCAAGGGCCGGGACAGGGTCTACTGGGGCCAACGTCCTGACTTTC
once TRBJ1-2 . TRBV6-5 CASSYAAANYGYTF TGTGCCAGCAGTTACGCCGCCGCTAACTATGGCTACACCTTC
. TRBJ1-2 TRBD1 TRBV28 CASSSGTDYGYTF TGTGCCAGCAGTTCCGGGACAGATTATGGCTACACCTTC
. TRBJ2-7 . TRBV12-5 CASGLEADEQYF TGTGCTAGTGGCCTTGAGGCCGACGAGCAGTACTTC
. TRBJ2-3 TRBD1 TRBV19 CASSRGTGPDTQYF TGTGCCAGTAGTAGGGGGACAGGGCCAGATACGCAGTATTTT
. TRBJ2-1 TRBD2 TRBV28 CASRGPGLAATRQFF TGTGCCAGCAGGGGACCGGGACTAGCGGCCACCAGGCAGTTCTTC
. TRBJ2-7 . TRBV9 CASSPGGTLEQYF TGTGCCAGCAGCCCCGGCGGCACCTTGGAGCAGTACTTC
. TRBJ1-2 . TRBV29-1 CSVGQPSNYGYTF TGCAGCGTTGGACAGCCTTCTAACTATGGCTACACCTTC
. TRBJ1-2 . TRBV19 CASSIQSWGYTF TGTGCCAGTAGTATTCAGAGTTGGGGCTACACCTTC
. TRBJ1-1 . TRBV28 CASSLSQPRTEAFF TGTGCCAGCAGTTTATCCCAGCCCCGAACTGAAGCTTTCTTT
. TRBJ2-1 . TRBV27 CAFARVNEQFF TGTGCCTTCGCGAGGGTCAATGAGCAGTTCTTC
. TRBJ2-3 . TRBV5-4 CASSLKGTDTQYF TGTGCCAGCAGCTTGAAGGGAACAGATACGCAGTATTTT
once TRBJ2-4 . TRBV28 CASSETGPAKNIQYF TGTGCCAGCAGTGAGACGGGACCCGCCAAAAACATTCAGTACTTC
. TRBJ1-3 . TRBV19 CASTTAGSGNTIYF TGTGCCAGTACAACGGCAGGGTCTGGAAACACCATATATTTT
. TRBJ2-3 . TRBV19 CASSIQGSDTQYF TGTGCCAGTAGTATCCAGGGCTCAGATACGCAGTATTTT
once TRBJ2-7 . TRBV30 CAWSVDRGLTTYEQYF TGTGCCTGGAGTGTAGATCGTGGACTGACTACCTACGAGCAGTACTTC
. TRBJ2-5 TRBD1 TRBV6-6 CASSRNRDSRETQYF TGTGCCAGCAGCCGTAACAGGGACAGCCGGGAGACCCAGTACTTC
. TRBJ2-7 . TRBV7-3 CASSLMRDYEQYF TGTGCCAGCAGCTTAATGCGGGACTACGAGCAGTACTTC
. TRBJ2-1 . TRBV29-1 CSVEQYNEQFF TGCAGCGTTGAACAGTACAATGAGCAGTTCTTC
. TRBJ1-5 . TRBV6-5 CASSRDRNSNQPQHF TGTGCCAGCAGTAGAGACAGGAATAGCAATCAGCCCCAGCATTTT
. TRBJ2-2 . TRBV5-4 CASSSFTSNTGELFF TGTGCCAGCAGCTCCTTTACATCGAACACCGGGGAGCTGTTTTTT
once TRBJ2-1 . TRBV11-3 CASSLDHGGSSSYNEQFF TGTGCCAGCAGCTTAGATCACGGGGGATCGAGCTCCTACAATGAGCAGTTCTTC
. TRBJ2-3 . TRBV10-3 CAISPGGSTDTQYF TGTGCCATCAGCCCTGGGGGGAGCACAGATACGCAGTATTTT
. TRBJ1-2 . TRBV2 CASNLQTYGYTF TGTGCCAGCAATCTCCAAACCTATGGCTACACCTTC
. TRBJ2-2 TRBD1 TRBV7-3 CASSPGRRTGDTGELFF TGTGCCAGCAGCCCCGGGCGAAGGACAGGTGACACCGGGGAGCTGTTTTTT
. TRBJ1-2 TRBD1 TRBV28 CASRTGGDYGYTF TGTGCCAGCAGAACAGGGGGGGACTATGGCTACACCTTC
. TRBJ2-5 . TRBV7-2 CASSWRGGAVETQYF TGTGCCAGCAGCTGGCGCGGGGGCGCGGTAGAGACCCAGTACTTC
. TRBJ1-5 TRBD1 TRBV30 CAWSREQGANQPQHF TGTGCCTGGAGTAGGGAACAGGGGGCGAATCAGCCCCAGCATTTT
once TRBJ2-7 TRBD2 TRBV4-2 CASSQTILATHYEQYF TGTGCCAGCAGCCAAACAATACTAGCGACTCACTACGAGCAGTACTTC
. TRBJ2-1 . TRBV28 CASSLPAGYNEQFF TGTGCCAGCAGTTTACCCGCAGGGTACAATGAGCAGTTCTTC
. TRBJ2-3 TRBD1 TRBV5-1 CASSLTGGVTDTQYF TGCGCCAGCAGCTTGACAGGGGGCGTTACAGATACGCAGTATTTT
. TRBJ2-5 . TRBV18 CASSAPNRQRQETQYF TGTGCCAGCTCCGCGCCAAACCGACAGAGACAAGAGACCCAGTACTTC
. TRBJ2-7 . TRBV7-9 CAGSGPASYEQYF TGTGCCGGGAGCGGGCCTGCCTCCTACGAGCAGTACTTC